Detailed here is one T cell receptor beta chain. Its specificity is unknown. This sample stems from a study of CD4 T cells in relation to SARS-CoV-2 and coronaviruses. Across the study: The HLA restriction of the shared crossreactive spike epitopes was mapped.

Study outcomes and limitations: Crossreactive clones expanded significantly less to SARS-CoV-2 than monoreactive clones.

Repertoires were generated with immunoSEQ multiplex PCR, while TCRdb's copy carries only in-frame clones and drops some. The sample lists tens of thousands of clones; roughly 71% were seen once. Before the COVID-19 pandemic, during about 2011-2018, CD4+ T cells were taken from unexposed donors. After nine to ten days of culture, CD4+ T cells were isolated. V was cut by 3 bases and J by 2 bases, with 6 bases left in between. This CDR3 has 13 residues. Germline CDR1 reads MNHNS; CDR2 reads SASEGT. The source of this sequence is a human donor in good health. This chain joins TRBV6-1 and TRBJ2-3; D is undetermined. Input material: CD4+ T cells from PBMCs, cultured in vitro. In nucleotides, the CDR3 is TGTGCCAGCAGTGAGACCTACACAGATACGCAGTATTTT. Protein product: CASSETYTDTQYF.